Following are 13 T cell receptor beta chains from one sample sequenced in a study of cytomegalovirus exposure and HLA in healthy donors. It was with 60 Vbeta and 13 Jbeta primers that the PCR ran. Sequencing used immunoSEQ multiplex PCR; TCRdb keeps in-frame clones, though not all of them. The sample records 100,000 to 150,000 clones, roughly 80% being singletons. The sample consisted of PBMCs. The receptor set was obtained from a man aged 25 to 40 in good health and CMV-seronegative.

V gene TRBV28 combines with J gene TRBJ2-7, with 9 bases that match TRBD1. This CDR3 contains 16 residues. Germline values: CDR1 MDHEN, CDR2 SYDVKM. J lost 2 bases, V lost 3 bases, and 8 bases had no gene match. CDR3 region: CASSFRPGTGTYEQYF. CDR3 DNA: TGTGCCAGCAGTTTTCGCCCCGGGACAGGGACCTACGAGCAGTACTTC.

The chain joins TRBV20-1 to TRBJ1-2, with D hard to call. This CDR3 contains 11 residues. V was shortened by 5 bases and J by 9 bases, with 13 bases between the two germline ends. Germline V gives CDR1 DFQATT, CDR2 SNEGSKA (reference sequence). In DNA, the CDR3 is TGCAGTGCTGACCCCAGAGGAAGCTACACCTTC. It encodes CSADPRGSYTF.

The rearrangement links TRBV15 to TRBJ1-6, with 10 bases aligning to TRBD1. CDR3 size: 17 residues. The ends lost 0 bases at V and 9 bases at J; junction bases unmatched: 8. Germline lookup yields CDR1 LNHNV and CDR2 YYDKDF (reference sequence). CDR3 nucleotide sequence: TGTGCCACCAGCAGAGATCGTGGGACAGGGGATCTTTCACCCCTCCACTTT. Amino acid sequence: CATSRDRGTGDLSPLHF.

V usage is TRBV5-1 and J usage is TRBJ1-2; 7 bases fit TRBD1. This CDR3 spans 15 amino acids. In germline, CDR1 is SGHRS, CDR2 YFSETQ. Germline trimming cut 0 bases from V and 5 bases from J; bases unmatched to any gene: 7. The CDR3 is CASSLGDSQFYGYTF. DNA for the CDR3: TGCGCCAGCAGCTTGGGGGACAGTCAATTTTATGGCTACACCTTC. The full variable domain, with the rest looked up from reference TRBV5-1 and TRBJ1-2, is KAGVTQTPRYLIKTRGQQVTLSCSPISGHRSVSWYQQTPGQGLQFLFEYFSETQRNKGNFPGRFSGRQFSNSRSEMNVSTLELGDSALYLCASSLGDSQFYGYTFGSGTRLTVV.

This clone was seen a few times. The V gene is TRBV7-9, the J gene TRBJ2-7; the D gene is possibly TRBD2 (5 bases). Trimming took off 1 base at V and 2 bases at J, with 24 bases between the two ends. The CDR3 is 19 amino acids. The V gene's germline CDR1 is SEHNR and CDR2 FQNEAQ (reference sequence). CDR3 sequence reads: CASSLVVGVSTSMPYEQYF. In DNA form, the CDR3 reads TGTGCCAGCAGCTTAGTGGTCGGGGTCAGCACCTCCATGCCCTACGAGCAGTACTTC.

The chain couples TRBV7-3 to TRBJ1-2; 8 bases map to TRBD1. Germline V CDR1 and CDR2: SGHTA, FQGTGA. V trimming: 3 bases; J trimming: 6 bases; junction bases outside the gene matches: 3. The CDR3 is 13 amino acids. The CDR3 region has the DNA TGTGCCAGCAGCTTCCGGGACAGGAATGGCTACACCTTC. Translating gives CASSFRDRNGYTF.

Comments on this clone: At one end, the junction sequence differs from germline, possibly due to a read error. The chain is built from TRBV28 and TRBJ2-3, with D possibly TRBD2 on 7 matching bases. This CDR3 region has 14 residues. CDR1 is MDHEN, CDR2 SYDVKM, per germline. CDR3 nucleotide sequence: TGTGCCAACAGTTTAAATTGGCCGGGGGGCCCGCAGTATTTT. Its translation is CANSLNWPGGPQYF.

The rearrangement joins TRBV9 to TRBJ1-3; D unresolved. The CDR3 sequence is 11 residues long. V lost 3 bases and J 8 bases, leaving 6 bases between the germline ends. Germline assignment: CDR1 SGDLS and CDR2 YYNGEE. The CDR3 DNA follows: TGTGCCAGCAGCGGGGAGGACACCATATATTTT. Protein sequence: CASSGEDTIYF.

Only one count was recorded for this clone. The rearrangement joins TRBV5-4 to TRBJ1-5; TRBD1 agrees at 7 bases. This CDR3 has 14 residues. The germline V gene encodes CDR1 SGHNT and CDR2 YYREEE (reference sequence). After removal of 4 bases from V and 4 bases from J, the junction contained 5 bases not matched to a gene. CDR3 region: CASSMPGGNQPQHF. The CDR3 coding sequence is TGTGCCAGCAGCATGCCAGGGGGTAATCAGCCCCAGCATTTT.

The J gene is TRBJ2-4, the V gene TRBV7-2; no clear D. Between the trimmed V and J ends, which lost 5 bases and 7 bases, there was a span of 18 bases. CDR1 and CDR2 (germline): SGHTA, FQGNSA. CDR3 length: 15 amino acids. The CDR3 DNA reads TGTGCCAGCAGCCTCCCGGTGGCTGTCAGGAACATTCAGTACTTC. Protein: CASSLPVAVRNIQYF.

This clone was detected once. This chain joins TRBV2 and TRBJ1-2, with D maybe TRBD1 (5 bases). This CDR3 spans 14 amino acids. V was clipped by 6 bases and J by 0 bases, with 11 bases between them. Germline CDR1 and CDR2: SNHLY and FYNNEI. CDR3 DNA: TGTGCCAGCAGACAGGCACGGGCTAACTATGGCTACACCTTC. Its protein is CASRQARANYGYTF.

The chain uses TRBV28 and TRBJ2-7, with D unclear. This CDR3 region has 13 residues. V dropped 7 bases and J dropped 4 bases, with 14 bases sitting between them. Germline-derived CDR1 and CDR2 are MDHEN and SYDVKM. The CDR3 loop reads CASMGYPTYEQYF. The DNA of the CDR3 is TGTGCCAGCATGGGCTACCCCACGTACGAGCAGTACTTC.

V usage is TRBV27 and J usage is TRBJ2-2; perhaps TRBD2 as D (5 bases). V lost 6 bases to trimming and J lost 2 bases, with 13 bases between them. From germline, CDR1 is MNHEY and CDR2 SMNVEV (reference sequence). The CDR3 is made up of 15 amino acids. CDR3 region: CASRSGNINTGELFF. The CDR3 DNA is TGTGCCAGCAGATCCGGGAATATCAACACCGGGGAGCTGTTTTTT.